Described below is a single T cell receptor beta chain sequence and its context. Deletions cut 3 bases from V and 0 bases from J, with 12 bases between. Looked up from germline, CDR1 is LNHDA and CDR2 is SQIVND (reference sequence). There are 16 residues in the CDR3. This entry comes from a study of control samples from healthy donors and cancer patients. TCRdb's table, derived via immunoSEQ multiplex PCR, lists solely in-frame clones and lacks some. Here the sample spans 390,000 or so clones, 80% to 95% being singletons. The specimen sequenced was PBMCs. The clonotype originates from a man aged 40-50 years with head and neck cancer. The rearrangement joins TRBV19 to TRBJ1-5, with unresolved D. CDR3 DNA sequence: TGTGCCAGTAGTATTTGGGCCCCATATAGCAATCAGCCCCAGCATTTT. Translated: CASSIWAPYSNQPQHF.